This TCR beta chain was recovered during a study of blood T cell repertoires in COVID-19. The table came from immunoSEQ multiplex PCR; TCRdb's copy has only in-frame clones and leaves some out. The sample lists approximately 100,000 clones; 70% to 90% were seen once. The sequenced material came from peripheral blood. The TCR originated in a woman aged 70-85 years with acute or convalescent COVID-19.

The CDR3 protein is CASSQDQETGGWGYTF. CDR3 DNA sequence: TGCGCCAGCAGCCAAGATCAAGAGACAGGGGGATGGGGCTACACCTTC. V and J are TRBV4-1 and TRBJ1-2; 9 nucleotides line up with TRBD1. Trimming removed 0 bases from V and 8 bases from J; junction bases left unmatched: 10. The CDR3 loop spans 16 amino acids. From germline, CDR1 is MGHRA and CDR2 YSYEKL.